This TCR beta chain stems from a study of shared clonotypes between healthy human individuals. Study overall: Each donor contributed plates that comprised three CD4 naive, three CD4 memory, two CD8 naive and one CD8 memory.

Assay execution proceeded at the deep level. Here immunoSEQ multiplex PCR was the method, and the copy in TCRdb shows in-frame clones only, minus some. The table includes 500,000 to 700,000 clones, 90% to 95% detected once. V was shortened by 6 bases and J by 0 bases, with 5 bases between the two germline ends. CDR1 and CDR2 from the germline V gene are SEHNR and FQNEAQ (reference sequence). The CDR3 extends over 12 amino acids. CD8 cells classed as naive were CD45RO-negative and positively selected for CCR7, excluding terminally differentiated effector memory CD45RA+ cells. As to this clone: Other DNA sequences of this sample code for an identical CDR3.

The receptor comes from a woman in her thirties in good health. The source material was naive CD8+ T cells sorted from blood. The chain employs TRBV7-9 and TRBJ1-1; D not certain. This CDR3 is CASSGLNTEAFF. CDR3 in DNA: TGTGCCAGCAGTGGGCTGAACACTGAAGCTTTCTTT.